The entry below gives a single T cell receptor beta chain sequence along with its context. Clones were read by immunoSEQ multiplex PCR, and TCRdb kept only the in-frame ones, dropping some. The sample includes roughly 70,000 clones, approximately 71% seen only once; the top ten take approximately 2.5%. These data originate in a study of blood T cell repertoires in COVID-19. The sequencing sample was made of peripheral blood. The receptor comes from a man in his 70s with COVID-19, enrolled during active disease.

CDR3 DNA: TGTGCCACCAGCAGAGATCTGAGGGGGACCGGGCATCAGCCCCAGCATTTT. As protein: CATSRDLRGTGHQPQHF. The chain is built from TRBV15 and TRBJ1-5; weak D call: TRBD1 (6 bases). The V gene lost 0 bases and the J gene lost 5 bases, with 17 bases spanning the gap. CDR1 and CDR2 from the germline V gene are LNHNV and YYDKDF (reference sequence). This CDR3 is built from 17 residues. Full variable domain (missing parts from reference TRBV15 and TRBJ1-5): DAMVIQNPRYQVTQFGKPVTLSCSQTLNHNVMYWYQQKSSQAPKLLFHYYDKDFNNEADTPDNFQSRRPNTSFCFLDIRSPGLGDTAMYLCATSRDLRGTGHQPQHFGDGTRLSIL.